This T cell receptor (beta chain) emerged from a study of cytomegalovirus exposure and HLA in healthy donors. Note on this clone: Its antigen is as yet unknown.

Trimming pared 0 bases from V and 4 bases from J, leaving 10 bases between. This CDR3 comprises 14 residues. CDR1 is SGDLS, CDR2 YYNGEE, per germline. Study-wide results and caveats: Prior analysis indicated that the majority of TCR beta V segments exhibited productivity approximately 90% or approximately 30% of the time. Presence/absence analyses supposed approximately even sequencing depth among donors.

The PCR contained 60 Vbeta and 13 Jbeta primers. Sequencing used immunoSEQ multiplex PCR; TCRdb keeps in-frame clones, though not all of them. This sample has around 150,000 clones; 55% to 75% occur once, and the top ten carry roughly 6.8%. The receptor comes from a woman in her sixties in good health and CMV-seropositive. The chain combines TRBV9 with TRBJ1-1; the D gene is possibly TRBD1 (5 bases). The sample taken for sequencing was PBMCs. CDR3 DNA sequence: TGTGCCAGCAGCGTAGAAGCTCAGGGCACTGAAGCTTTCTTT. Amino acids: CASSVEAQGTEAFF.